This T cell receptor (beta chain) was obtained from a study of neurological immune-mediated disorders. For the study at large: In a group of around 35 multiple sclerosis patients, some 30 had the relapsing-remitting type and 3 had the secondary progressive type.

Trimming pared 0 bases from V and 4 bases from J, leaving 10 bases between. CDR3 length equals 14 residues. CDR1 is DFQATT and CDR2 is SNEGSKA in the germline V gene (reference sequence). One entry per CDR3 protein results from TCRdb running MiXCR on the 5' RACE reads. The table records about 48,000 distinct CDR3 sequences, about 2% of them present only once. 2 million unsorted PBMCs were stored in RNAlater at -80 °C before RNA extraction. This clonotype appeared many times. The chain couples TRBV20-1 to TRBJ2-1; no reliable D call. Sequenced input: PBMCs. This TCR was sampled from a woman aged 40 to 49 with multiple sclerosis. The CDR3 sequence: CSARDQAVYNEQFF. The CDR3 nucleotides are TGCAGTGCTAGAGATCAGGCAGTGTACAATGAGCAGTTCTTC.